The 16 T cell receptor beta chains in this list originate from one sample, sequenced in a study of shared clonotypes between healthy human individuals. The method was immunoSEQ multiplex PCR; TCRdb's version includes in-frame clones alone and lacks a portion of them. The table includes 600,000 to 750,000 clones, approximately 72% detected once. Input material: memory CD4+ T cells sorted from blood. Subset given: CD45RA-negative fraction. These receptor sequences come from a woman aged 25 to 39 in good health.

V and J are TRBV10-2 and TRBJ2-5, with 13 positions matching TRBD2. V shed 6 bases, J shed 9 bases, and the junction held 13 bases outside the gene matches. Germline-derived CDR1 and CDR2 are WSHSY and SAAADI. The CDR3 covers 16 residues. The CDR3 loop reads CASRGLAGPHRGAQYF. CDR3 sequence (DNA): TGCGCCAGCAGGGGACTAGCGGGACCCCACCGTGGGGCCCAGTACTTC.

This clone appeared once. The rearrangement uses TRBV11-2 and TRBJ2-2; TRBD1 matches at 9 bases. This CDR3 spans 15 amino acids. Germline V gene sequence: CDR1 SGHAT, CDR2 FQNNGV. Germline trimming cut 2 bases from V and 3 bases from J; bases unmatched to any gene: 1. In nucleotides, the CDR3 is TGTGCCAGCAGCTTAACAGGGGGCTACACCGGGGAGCTGTTTTTT. Translating it yields CASSLTGGYTGELFF.

This clone is a singleton in its sample. J is TRBJ2-1 and V is TRBV1; the DNA was not compared with TRBD2, the D call given in the table. TRBV1 is tagged as a pseudogene. The CDR3 runs to 17 residues. CDR3 protein: CTSSHTSPGLAANEQFF. In nucleotides, the CDR3 is TGCACCAGCAGCCACACTTCACCGGGACTAGCGGCCAATGAGCAGTTCTTC.

V is TRBV6-1 and J is TRBJ2-2, with 10 bases matching TRBD1. Trimming took 4 bases from V and 5 from J; bases not matched to a gene: 7. This CDR3 region has 16 residues. CDR1 is MNHNS, CDR2 SASEGT, per germline. In DNA, the CDR3 is TGTGCCAGCAGTGGGGAGACAGGGGGCTTTACCGGGGAGCTGTTTTTT. Translation: CASSGETGGFTGELFF.

This chain connects TRBV19 to TRBJ2-1; no clear D gene. V dropped 3 bases and J dropped 6 bases, with 15 bases sitting between them. The CDR3 length is 15 residues. Germline values: CDR1 LNHDA, CDR2 SQIVND (reference sequence). In nucleotides, the CDR3 is TGTGCCAGTAGTATTTGGCTAGGGAAGGGCAATGAGCAGTTCTTC. Its protein product is CASSIWLGKGNEQFF. Supplemented by reference TRBV19 and TRBJ2-1, the full variable domain reads DGGITQSPKYLFRKEGQNVTLSCEQNLNHDAMYWYRQDPGQGLRLIYYSQIVNDFQKGDIAEGYSVSREKKESFPLTVTSAQKNPTAFYLCASSIWLGKGNEQFFGPGTRLTVL.

The chain uses TRBV19 and TRBJ2-6; D could derive from TRBD1 or TRBD2 (5 bases each). The CDR3 loop spans 17 amino acids. Trimming shortened V by 6 bases and J by 1 base, and 16 bases separated the two germline ends. The germline V gene encodes CDR1 LNHDA and CDR2 SQIVND (reference sequence). The CDR3 here is CASSPGTTLSGANVLTF. CDR3 bases: TGTGCCAGTAGCCCCGGGACGACGCTTTCTGGGGCCAACGTCCTGACTTTC.

As DNA, the CDR3 is TGTGCCACCAGCAGAGATCAGGGTGGCACCATATATTTT. It specifies CATSRDQGGTIYF. V and J are TRBV15 and TRBJ1-3; D is possibly TRBD1 (5 bases). The germline CDR1 and CDR2 sequences are LNHNV and YYDKDF (reference sequence). The CDR3 runs to 13 residues. Trimming removed 0 bases at V and 9 bases at J, with 9 bases between.

V and J are TRBV4-2 and TRBJ1-5; 9 bases align to TRBD1. Germline V lookup: CDR1 LGHNA, CDR2 YNFKEQ. V dropped 4 bases and J dropped 2; count of bases not matched to a gene: 12. CDR3 length: 18 residues. As DNA, the CDR3 is TGTGCCAGCAGCCCCTCCGGACAGGGGTTAGTAGGCAATCAGCCCCAGCATTTT. It specifies CASSPSGQGLVGNQPQHF.

The V and J genes are TRBV7-9 and TRBJ2-1; the match to TRBD2 covers 7 bases. The V and J ends lost 5 bases and 5 bases, in that order; junction bases with no gene match: 9. The CDR3 contains 15 residues. CDR1 is SEHNR and CDR2 is FQNEAQ in the germline V gene (reference sequence). In nucleotides, the CDR3 is TGTGCCAGCAGCCAAGCGGGAAATAGCAACAATGAGCAGTTCTTC. Its translation is CASSQAGNSNNEQFF.

The chain links TRBV19 to TRBJ2-3; a possible D gene is TRBD2 (5 bases). CDR3 size: 13 residues. The germline V gene encodes CDR1 LNHDA and CDR2 SQIVND (reference sequence). The ends were cut back, 7 bases at V and 1 base at J, with 9 bases in the middle. CDR3 bases: TGTGCCAGTACCCCCGGGGGCACAGATACGCAGTATTTT. It encodes CASTPGGTDTQYF.

The chain carries TRBV2 and TRBJ2-3; 7 bases map to TRBD2. The length of the CDR3 is 15 residues. The germline V gene encodes CDR1 SNHLY and CDR2 FYNNEI. With 8 bases clipped from V and 0 bases from J, the junction kept 8 bases outside the gene matches. CDR3 amino acids: CASYGGRASTDTQYF. In DNA, the CDR3 is TGTGCCAGCTACGGGGGGAGGGCTAGCACAGATACGCAGTATTTT.

The V gene is TRBV29-1, the J gene TRBJ2-1, with 12 bases aligning to TRBD2. V was pared by 6 bases and J by 4 bases, with 7 bases of the junction left unmatched. The CDR3 is 15 residues long. Germline CDR1 is SQVTM and CDR2 is ANQGSEA. CDR3 sequence reads: CSVIAGTSGYNEQFF. The CDR3 coding sequence is TGCAGCGTGATCGCCGGGACTAGCGGGTACAATGAGCAGTTCTTC.

About this clone: Its ends do not fully match the called genes, so a read error is possible. The J gene is TRBJ2-3, the V gene TRBV9; 10 nucleotides align to TRBD2. The CDR3 sequence is 14 residues long. Germline lookup yields CDR1 SGDLS and CDR2 YYNGEE. The CDR3 reads CASSAGLAADAQYF. The CDR3 nucleotides read TGTGCCAGCAGCGCCGGACTAGCGGCAGATGCGCAGTATTTT. The whole variable domain, remainder taken from reference TRBV9 and TRBJ2-3, is DSGVTQTPKHLITATGQRVTLRCSPRSGDLSVYWYQQSLDQGLQFLIQYYNGEERAKGNILERFSAQQFPDLHSELNLSSLELGDSALYFCASSAGLAADAQYFGPGTRLTVL.

The chain uses TRBV10-2 and TRBJ2-3; D call uncertain. This CDR3 has 16 amino acids. Germline loops: CDR1 WSHSY, CDR2 SAAADI. V was cut by 10 bases and J by 0 bases, with 20 bases left in between. This chain's CDR3 is CATIDLFGSSTDTQYF. The CDR3 coding sequence is TGCGCCACCATAGACCTGTTTGGCTCTAGCACAGATACGCAGTATTTT.

The chain is built from TRBV4-1 and TRBJ1-3; no clear D gene. The germline V gene has CDR1 MGHRA and CDR2 YSYEKL. The CDR3 extends over 16 amino acids. Between the trimmed V and J ends, which lost 3 bases and 2 bases, there was a span of 14 bases. The CDR3 is CASSQAPGFTGNTIYF. In DNA, the CDR3 is TGCGCCAGCAGCCAGGCCCCGGGATTCACTGGAAACACCATATATTTT.

The chain has TRBV5-1 and TRBJ1-5; 8 bases align to TRBD1. Germline lookup yields CDR1 SGHRS and CDR2 YFSETQ. V shed 1 base and J 2 bases; nucleotides not matched to a gene: 2. The CDR3 extends over 15 amino acids. The CDR3 sequence is CASSLQGAGNQPQHF. Written as DNA, the CDR3 is TGCGCCAGCAGCTTGCAGGGGGCTGGCAATCAGCCCCAGCATTTT. The entire variable domain, with the rest obtained from reference TRBV5-1 and TRBJ1-5, is as follows: KAGVTQTPRYLIKTRGQQVTLSCSPISGHRSVSWYQQTPGQGLQFLFEYFSETQRNKGNFPGRFSGRQFSNSRSEMNVSTLELGDSALYLCASSLQGAGNQPQHFGDGTRLSIL.